Following are 25 T cell receptor beta chains from one sample sequenced in a study of T cells after yellow fever vaccination. TCRdb recomputed calls from the 5' RACE reads with MiXCR, one row per CDR3 protein. The sample lists some 400,000 distinct CDR3 sequences, around 20% occurring once. The sample was PBMCs, taken before the yellow fever booster vaccination. The receptors originated from a man younger than 30 who received the YFV17D yellow fever vaccine.

The chain is built from TRBV7-3 and TRBJ2-2; D is ambiguous. This CDR3 is 13 amino acids long. Germline CDR1 reads SGHTA; CDR2 reads FQGTGA. Deletions cut 3 bases from V and 3 bases from J, with 5 bases between. The CDR3 spells CASSLLYTGELFF. In nucleotides, the CDR3 is TGTGCCAGCAGCTTGTTGTACACCGGGGAGCTGTTTTTT.

This clonotype was seen more than once but under ten times. The chain uses TRBV18 and TRBJ2-3, with a tentative D call TRBD1 (6 bases). CDR1 KGHSH and CDR2 LQKENI come from the germline V gene. This CDR3 comprises 12 residues. The V end was cut by 6 bases, the J end by 6 bases, with 10 bases between. The CDR3: CASSDDRDTQYF. The CDR3 nucleotides read TGTGCCAGCTCGGACGACAGGGATACGCAGTATTTT.

This clonotype has just a few counts. The chain uses TRBV10-3 and TRBJ1-1, with 9 bases that match TRBD1. Germline V gene data show CDR1 as ENHRY and CDR2 as SYGVKD. The CDR3 extends over 15 amino acids. V was pared by 3 bases and J by 7 bases, with 9 bases of the junction left unmatched. The CDR3, as DNA: TGTGCCATCAGTGATCGGGGACAGGGAACTAATGAAGCTTTCTTT. It codes for CAISDRGQGTNEAFF.

This clonotype was recorded a few times. CDR3 residues: CSAAPEYRATNEKLFF. CDR3 coding DNA: TGCAGTGCAGCGCCCGAGTACAGAGCAACTAATGAAAAACTGTTTTTT. V gene TRBV20-1 combines with J gene TRBJ1-4, with D uncertain. The V end was cut by 6 bases, the J end by 0 bases, with 17 bases between. The germline V gene encodes CDR1 DFQATT and CDR2 SNEGSKA (reference sequence). There are 16 residues in the CDR3.

This clonotype was seen ten or more times. The chain is built from TRBV5-1 and TRBJ2-3; weak D call: TRBD1 (6 bases). The germline V gene encodes CDR1 SGHRS and CDR2 YFSETQ. V was shortened by 4 bases and J by 5 bases, with 14 bases between the two germline ends. This CDR3 has 14 amino acids. The CDR3 DNA is TGCGCCAGCAGCCCCTTACAGGGAGAAGATACGCAGTATTTT. Amino acid sequence: CASSPLQGEDTQYF.

This chain connects TRBV11-2 to TRBJ2-7; D is ambiguous. Looked up from germline, CDR1 is SGHAT and CDR2 is FQNNGV. The CDR3 has 14 amino acids. V shed 5 bases and J shed 5 bases, with 16 bases lying between them. The CDR3 sequence: CASSPYSDLDEQYF. CDR3 DNA: TGTGCCAGCAGCCCGTACTCTGACCTGGACGAGCAGTACTTC. Together with reference TRBV11-2 and TRBJ2-7, the CDR3 gives the full variable domain: EAGVAQSPRYKIIEKRQSVAFWCNPISGHATLYWYQQILGQGPKLLIQFQNNGVVDDSQLPKDRFSAERLKGVDSTLKIQPAKLEDSAVYLCASSPYSDLDEQYFGPGTRLTVT.

In its sample, this clonotype was seen many times. This sequence joins TRBV20-1 and TRBJ2-5; 8 bases are a match to TRBD2. Trimming cost V 3 bases and J 0 bases; bases outside gene matches: 6. The germline CDR1 and CDR2 sequences are DFQATT and SNEGSKA (reference sequence). The CDR3 is 15 residues long. CDR3: CSASKAGAYQETQYF. CDR3 bases: TGCAGTGCTAGCAAAGCGGGGGCGTACCAAGAGACCCAGTACTTC.

This clonotype was counted at least ten times. This chain uses TRBV20-1 with TRBJ1-6; maybe TRBD1 (5 bases). The germline V gene has CDR1 DFQATT and CDR2 SNEGSKA (reference sequence). CDR3 length: 12 amino acids. V was pared by 6 bases and J by 7 bases, with 10 bases between. DNA of the CDR3: TGCAGTGCACGGTGGGGGAATTCACCCCTCCACTTT. This gives the protein CSARWGNSPLHF.

The CDR3 DNA reads TGTGCCAGCAGTCCCGGGTCCCCGGAGGATGGCTACACCTTC. Translating gives CASSPGSPEDGYTF. The rearrangement uses TRBV6-4 and TRBJ1-2; no firm D call. The germline CDR1 and CDR2 sequences are MRHNA and SNTAGT. V was trimmed by 5 bases and J by 6 bases, leaving 16 bases between them. CDR3 length equals 14 residues.

This clonotype occurred a few times. The chain uses TRBV28 and TRBJ2-1; D possibly uses TRBD1 or TRBD2 (6 bases each). The ends were cut back, 5 bases at V and 4 bases at J, with 15 bases in the middle. This CDR3 has 15 amino acids. Germline CDR1 MDHEN, CDR2 SYDVKM. This CDR3 reads CASSPGGPRYNEQFF. The CDR3 region has the DNA TGTGCCAGCAGTCCTGGGGGGCCTCGGTACAATGAGCAGTTCTTC.

This clonotype was detected a few times. The chain joins TRBV5-1 to TRBJ1-6, with D unclear. This CDR3 spans 11 amino acids. Germline V gene lookup returns CDR1 SGHRS and CDR2 YFSETQ. The ends were cut back, 4 bases at V and 16 bases at J, with 12 bases in the middle. The CDR3 loop reads CASSLGRTLHF. In DNA form, the CDR3 reads TGCGCCAGCAGCCTTGGGCGGACTCTCCACTTT. Looking up the rest from reference TRBV5-1 and TRBJ1-6 gives the full variable domain: KAGVTQTPRYLIKTRGQQVTLSCSPISGHRSVSWYQQTPGQGLQFLFEYFSETQRNKGNFPGRFSGRQFSNSRSEMNVSTLELGDSALYLCASSLGRTLHFGNGTRLTVT.

J is TRBJ1-5 and V is TRBV4-2, with D possibly being TRBD1 (5 bases). The CDR3 consists of 18 residues. Germline V gene data show CDR1 as LGHNA and CDR2 as YNFKEQ. With 0 bases removed from V and 3 bases from J, the gap between germline ends came to 18 bases. The CDR3 spells CASSQELIRGLVNQPQHF. The CDR3 bases are TGTGCCAGCAGCCAAGAATTGATAAGGGGTTTGGTCAATCAGCCCCAGCATTTT.

In its sample, this clonotype was seen a few times. CDR3: CASSTITGGEEEQYF. CDR3 DNA: TGCGCCAGCAGCACCATAACAGGGGGCGAGGAGGAGCAGTACTTC. This chain connects TRBV5-1 to TRBJ2-7, with 9 bases fitting TRBD1. Unmatched junction bases numbered 12, after V lost 4 bases and J lost 7 bases. Germline V gene data show CDR1 as SGHRS and CDR2 as YFSETQ. The length of the CDR3 is 15 residues.

This chain connects TRBV7-8 to TRBJ2-2; 7 bases are a match to TRBD1. This CDR3 region has 20 residues. Per the germline V gene, CDR1 is SGHVS and CDR2 is FQNEAQ. Trimming cost V 5 bases and J 0 bases; bases outside gene matches: 18. The CDR3 loop reads CASSPSRVVRGSANTGELFF. CDR3 in DNA: TGTGCCAGCAGCCCTTCCCGGGTCGTCAGGGGGTCGGCGAACACCGGGGAGCTGTTTTTT.

This clonotype showed up many times. The chain carries TRBV7-2 and TRBJ1-2; D is uncertain. V lost 0 bases to trimming and J lost 3 bases, with 8 bases between them. The CDR3 is 14 amino acids. Germline CDR1 SGHTA, CDR2 FQGNSA. Written as DNA, the CDR3 is TGTGCCAGCAGCTTAGCTAACACCGACTATGGCTACACCTTC. Its protein product is CASSLANTDYGYTF.

The gene calls are TRBV28 and TRBJ2-1; D perhaps matches TRBD2 (6 bases). The CDR3 loop spans 13 amino acids. Per germline, CDR1 MDHEN and CDR2 SYDVKM. V shed 7 bases and J shed 4 bases, with 11 bases lying between them. CDR3 loop: CASTWGRYNEQFF. CDR3 DNA: TGTGCCAGCACGTGGGGGAGGTACAATGAGCAGTTCTTC.

The chain carries TRBV7-8 and TRBJ2-3, with D perhaps matching TRBD2 (6 bases). The germline CDR1 and CDR2 sequences are SGHVS and FQNEAQ. The V end lost 1 base, the J end lost 3 bases, and 11 bases lay between the germline ends. The CDR3 spans 15 residues. The DNA for the CDR3 is TGTGCCAGCAGCTTAGAGACTAGTTGGACAGATACGCAGTATTTT. As protein: CASSLETSWTDTQYF. The whole variable domain, filled in from reference TRBV7-8 and TRBJ2-3, reads GAGVSQSPRYKVAKRGQDVALRCDPISGHVSLFWYQQALGQGPEFLTYFQNEAQLDKSGLPSDRFFAERPEGSVSTLKIQRTQQEDSAVYLCASSLETSWTDTQYFGPGTRLTVL.

V is TRBV20-1 and J is TRBJ2-1; the D is unclear. The germline CDR1 and CDR2 sequences are DFQATT and SNEGSKA (reference sequence). The CDR3 runs to 14 residues. Trimming removed 5 bases from V and 8 bases from J, with 19 bases in between. The CDR3 region is CSASRRPVVYEQFF. The CDR3 coding sequence is TGCAGTGCTTCCAGACGCCCCGTGGTTTATGAGCAGTTCTTC.

This clonotype was found a few times. The chain combines TRBV5-1 with TRBJ2-5; 9 bases align to TRBD1. Germline V lookup: CDR1 SGHRS, CDR2 YFSETQ. The CDR3 extends over 15 amino acids. V trimming: 2 bases; J trimming: 2 bases; junction bases outside the gene matches: 4. The CDR3 DNA follows: TGCGCCAGCAGCTTAGGGGACAGGGATCAAGAGACCCAGTACTTC. Its protein product is CASSLGDRDQETQYF.

A note on this clonotype: This sequence may be a read error, since a much larger clone differs from it by one base. The chain couples TRBV7-2 to TRBJ2-5, with 7 bases that match TRBD1. Germline assignment: CDR1 SGHTA and CDR2 FQGNSA. This CDR3 contains 12 residues. Losses at the gene ends were 5 bases for V and 4 bases for J; bases not matched to a gene: 1. The CDR3, as DNA: TGTGCCAGCAGCCAGGGGGTAGAGACCCAGTACTTC. Residues: CASSQGVETQYF.

The V call is TRBV4-1, the J call TRBJ2-7, with D maybe TRBD2 (5 bases). The CDR3 runs 15 residues. Deletions cut 0 bases from V and 2 bases from J, with 11 bases between. From germline, CDR1 is MGHRA and CDR2 YSYEKL. The CDR3 region has the DNA TGCGCCAGCAGCCAAGAATGGGGAGACACCTACGAGCAGTACTTC. Its translation: CASSQEWGDTYEQYF.

The chain recombines TRBV20-1 with TRBJ1-2; D is undetermined. V lost 5 bases and J 2 bases, leaving 12 bases between the germline ends. Germline CDR1 DFQATT, CDR2 SNEGSKA (reference sequence). The CDR3 totals 13 residues. The CDR3 reads CSAVTVNNYGYTF. CDR3 in DNA: TGCAGTGCTGTAACAGTGAACAACTATGGCTACACCTTC.

The chain uses TRBV29-1 and TRBJ2-5, with D uncertain. The CDR3 has 14 amino acids. Trimming shortened V by 5 bases and J by 0 bases, and 13 bases separated the two germline ends. Germline V gene data show CDR1 as SQVTM and CDR2 as ANQGSEA. Here the CDR3 reads CSVTSLTNQETQYF. CDR3 nucleotides: TGCAGCGTTACCTCGTTGACGAACCAAGAGACCCAGTACTTC.

The chain recombines TRBV9 with TRBJ1-6, with 8 bases fitting TRBD1. Unmatched junction bases numbered 9, after V lost 0 bases and J lost 10 bases. The CDR3 spans 16 residues. Germline V lookup: CDR1 SGDLS, CDR2 YYNGEE. CDR3 DNA sequence: TGTGCCAGCAGCGTAGCGGGGACAGGAGGAGGGTCACCCCTCCACTTT. This codes for CASSVAGTGGGSPLHF.

J is TRBJ2-1 and V is TRBV20-1; D is ambiguous. The V gene lost 3 bases and the J gene lost 10 bases, with 7 bases spanning the gap. The CDR3 extends over 10 amino acids. CDR1 is DFQATT and CDR2 is SNEGSKA in the germline V gene (reference sequence). CDR3 amino acids: CSASAEEQFF. Written as DNA, the CDR3 is TGCAGTGCTAGTGCGGAAGAGCAGTTCTTC.